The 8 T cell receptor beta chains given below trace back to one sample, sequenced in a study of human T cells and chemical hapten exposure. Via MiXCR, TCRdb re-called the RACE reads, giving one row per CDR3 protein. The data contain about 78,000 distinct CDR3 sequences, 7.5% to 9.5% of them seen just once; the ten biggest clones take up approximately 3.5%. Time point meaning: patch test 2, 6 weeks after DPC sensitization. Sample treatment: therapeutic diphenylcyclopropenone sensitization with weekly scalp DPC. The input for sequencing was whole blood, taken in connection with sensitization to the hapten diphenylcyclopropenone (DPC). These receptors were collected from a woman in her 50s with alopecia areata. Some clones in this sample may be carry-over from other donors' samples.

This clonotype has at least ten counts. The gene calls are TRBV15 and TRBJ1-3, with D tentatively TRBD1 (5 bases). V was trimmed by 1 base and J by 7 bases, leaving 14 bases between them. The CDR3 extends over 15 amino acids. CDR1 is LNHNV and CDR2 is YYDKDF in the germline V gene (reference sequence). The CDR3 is CATSRVETDGNTIYF. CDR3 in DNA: TGTGCCACCAGCAGAGTCGAGACAGATGGTAACACCATATATTTT.

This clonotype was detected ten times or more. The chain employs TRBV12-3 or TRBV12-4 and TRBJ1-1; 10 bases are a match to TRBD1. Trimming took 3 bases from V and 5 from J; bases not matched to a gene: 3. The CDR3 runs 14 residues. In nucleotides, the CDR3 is TGTGCCAGCAGTTTGGGACAGGGGATGACTGAAGCTTTCTTT. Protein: CASSLGQGMTEAFF.

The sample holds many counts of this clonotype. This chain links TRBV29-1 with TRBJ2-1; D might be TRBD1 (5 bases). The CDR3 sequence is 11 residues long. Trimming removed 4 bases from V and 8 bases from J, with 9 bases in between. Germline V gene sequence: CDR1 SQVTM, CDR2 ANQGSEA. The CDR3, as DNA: TGCAGCGTTGCAGGGTTGGATGAGCAGTTCTTC. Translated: CSVAGLDEQFF.

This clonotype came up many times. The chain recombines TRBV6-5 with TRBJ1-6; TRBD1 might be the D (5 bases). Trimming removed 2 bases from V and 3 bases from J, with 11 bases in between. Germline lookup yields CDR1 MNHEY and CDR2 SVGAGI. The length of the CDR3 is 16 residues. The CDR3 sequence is CASSYGGASYNSPLHF. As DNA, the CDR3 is TGTGCCAGCAGTTACGGAGGGGCTAGCTATAATTCACCCCTCCACTTT.

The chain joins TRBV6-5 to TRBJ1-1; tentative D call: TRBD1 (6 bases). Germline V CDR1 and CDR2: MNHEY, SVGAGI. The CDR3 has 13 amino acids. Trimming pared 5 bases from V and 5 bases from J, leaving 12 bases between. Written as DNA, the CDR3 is TGTGCCAGCAGTACCGGGGGCCGAACTGAAGCTTTCTTT. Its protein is CASSTGGRTEAFF.

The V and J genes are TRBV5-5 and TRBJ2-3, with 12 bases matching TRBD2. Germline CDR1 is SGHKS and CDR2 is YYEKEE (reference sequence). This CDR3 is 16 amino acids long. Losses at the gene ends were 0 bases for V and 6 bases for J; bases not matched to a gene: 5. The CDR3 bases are TGTGCCAGCAGCTTGGGGACTAGCGGGGCTTCGGATACGCAGTATTTT. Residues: CASSLGTSGASDTQYF.

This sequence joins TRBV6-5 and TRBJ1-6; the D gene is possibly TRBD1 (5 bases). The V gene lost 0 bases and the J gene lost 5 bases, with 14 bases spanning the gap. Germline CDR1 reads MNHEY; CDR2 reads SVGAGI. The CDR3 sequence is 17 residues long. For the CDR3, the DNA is TGTGCCAGCAGTTACTCGATTGAGGGGCCTAATAATTCACCCCTCCACTTT. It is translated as CASSYSIEGPNNSPLHF.

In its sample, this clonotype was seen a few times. The CDR3 loop is CASSLDSGVADTQYF. CDR3 nucleotides: TGTGCCAGCAGCTTAGATAGCGGGGTGGCAGATACGCAGTATTTT. The chain employs TRBV7-2 and TRBJ2-3; TRBD2 matches at 8 bases. CDR3 size: 15 residues. Per the germline V gene, CDR1 is SGHTA and CDR2 is FQGNSA. V gave up 1 base and J gave up 4 bases; unmatched junction bases: 4.